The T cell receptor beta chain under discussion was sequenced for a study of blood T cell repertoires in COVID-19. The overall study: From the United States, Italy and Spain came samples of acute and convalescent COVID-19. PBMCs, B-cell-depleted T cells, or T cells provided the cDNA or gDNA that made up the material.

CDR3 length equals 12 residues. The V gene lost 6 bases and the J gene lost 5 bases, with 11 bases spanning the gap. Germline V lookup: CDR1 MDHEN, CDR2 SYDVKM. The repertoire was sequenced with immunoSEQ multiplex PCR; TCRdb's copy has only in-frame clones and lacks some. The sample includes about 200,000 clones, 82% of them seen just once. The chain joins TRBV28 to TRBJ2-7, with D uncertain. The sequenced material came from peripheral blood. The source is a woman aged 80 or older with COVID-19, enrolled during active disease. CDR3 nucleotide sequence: TGTGCCAGCAGGTCCTTATTAGACGAGCAGTACTTC. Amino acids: CASRSLLDEQYF.